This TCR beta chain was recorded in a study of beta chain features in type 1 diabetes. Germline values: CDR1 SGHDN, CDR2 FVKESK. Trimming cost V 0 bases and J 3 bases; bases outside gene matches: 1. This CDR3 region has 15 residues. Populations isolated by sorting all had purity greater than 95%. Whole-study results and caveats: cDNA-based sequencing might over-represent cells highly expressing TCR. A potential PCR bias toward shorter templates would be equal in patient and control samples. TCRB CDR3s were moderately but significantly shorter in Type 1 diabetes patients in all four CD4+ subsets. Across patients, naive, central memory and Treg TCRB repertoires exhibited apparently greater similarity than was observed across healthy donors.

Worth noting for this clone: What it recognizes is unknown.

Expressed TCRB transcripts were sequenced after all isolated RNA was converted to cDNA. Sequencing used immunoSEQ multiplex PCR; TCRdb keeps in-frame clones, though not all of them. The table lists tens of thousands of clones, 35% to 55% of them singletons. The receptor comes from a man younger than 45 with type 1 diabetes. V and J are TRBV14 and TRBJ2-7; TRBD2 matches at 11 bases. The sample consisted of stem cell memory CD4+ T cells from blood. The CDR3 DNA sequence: TGTGCCAGCAGCCAAGAACTAGCGGGAGTCTACGAGCAGTACTTC. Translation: CASSQELAGVYEQYF.